This entry is about one T cell receptor (beta chain). This may come from a read error, since a much larger clone is one base off. Investigators prepared the TCR beta libraries by applying iRepertoire HTBI primers and Arm-PCR of CDR3 regions. TCRdb re-analysed the multiplex PCR reads in MiXCR, keeping a single row per CDR3 protein. The repertoire includes a few hundred thousand distinct CDR3 sequences, about 21% of them detected once, and more than 13% sits in the top ten. The data belong to a study of regulatory T cells in long-lasting Graves disease. CDR3 length equals 15 residues. Germline V gene sequence: CDR1 SGHTA, CDR2 FQGNSA. V lost 4 bases, J lost 4 bases, and 7 bases stayed unmatched. The time point was: persistent/refractory GD, antithyroid drugs over 5 years with positive TRAb. Extracted RNA from PBMCs served as the source of the TCR library.

This chain uses TRBV7-2 with TRBJ2-7; 10 bases agree with TRBD2. The sequenced sample was peripheral blood mononuclear cells (PBMCs), obtained when the disease was refractory, from a patient treated with antithyroid drugs. The sequence came from a female donor with Graves disease. DNA for the CDR3: TGTGCCAGCAGCTCAGATACTAGCGGGACGTACGAGCAGTACTTC. Protein sequence: CASSSDTSGTYEQYF.